The present TCR beta chain was sequenced within a study of T cell responses to AZD1222 COVID-19 vaccine. Produced via immunoSEQ multiplex PCR; TCRdb's table is partial and in-frame only. The data contain around 87,000 clones, about nine tenths of them singletons. Sequences were derived from peripheral blood, sampled on day 0 of AZD1222 vaccination. The receptor was isolated from an adult in good health.

The CDR3 reads CASSRTQSSYNSPLHF. CDR3 nucleotides: TGTGCCAGCAGCCGGACACAGAGCTCCTATAATTCACCCCTCCACTTT. The J gene is TRBJ1-6, the V gene TRBV3-1 (or the pseudogene TRBV3-2), with D possibly matching TRBD1 (5 bases). Trimming cost V 4 bases and J 0 bases, with 10 bases left between them. Germline V gives CDR1 LGHDT, CDR2 YNNKEL (reference sequence). CDR3 length equals 16 residues.